This TCR beta chain stems from a study of T cells expressing NK-cell markers. For the study at large: According to the study, TCR beta repertoires originated from sorted CD3+CD56+NKG2C+, CD3+CD56+NKG2C- and CD3+CD56-NKG2C+ T cells.

Germline loops: CDR1 SEHNR, CDR2 FQNEAQ (reference sequence). There are 13 residues in the CDR3. For each CDR3 protein, TCRdb gives one entry from its re-call of the 5' RACE reads, without DNA. The sample table includes 200,000 to 300,000 distinct CDR3 sequences. V is TRBV7-9 and J is TRBJ1-1. This sequence originates from a woman between 18 and 70 years old in good health. Material: blood T cells: a sorted CD56 or NKG2C T cell subset, CD4+ or CD8+ T cells, or bulk PBMC T cells (not recorded which). This CDR3 is CASSSREGLRAFF.